This TCR beta chain was sequenced during a study of blood T cells in healthy people across ages. The table lists this clonotype with a few counts. Antigen: not known. Next came a second PCR, run for about 7 to 12 cycles, which used a sample-barcoded 5' primer along with a J-beta primer mix. TCRdb recomputed calls from the 5' RACE reads with MiXCR, one row per CDR3 protein. Here the sample spans about 1.6 million distinct CDR3 sequences, about 31% being singletons. Findings of the study overall: Diversity estimates from one million T cells were considered underestimates.

The source of this sequence is a woman aged 30 to 39 in good health. Sequences were obtained from blood.

The CDR3 sequence is CSAYGTGGQETQYF. In nucleotides, the CDR3 is TGCAGTGCTTACGGGACTGGGGGGCAAGAGACCCAGTACTTC. V gene TRBV20-1 combines with J gene TRBJ2-5, with D maybe TRBD2 (6 bases). Trimming pared 5 bases from V and 2 bases from J, leaving 15 bases between. The CDR3 extends over 14 amino acids. The germline V gene has CDR1 DFQATT and CDR2 SNEGSKA (reference sequence).